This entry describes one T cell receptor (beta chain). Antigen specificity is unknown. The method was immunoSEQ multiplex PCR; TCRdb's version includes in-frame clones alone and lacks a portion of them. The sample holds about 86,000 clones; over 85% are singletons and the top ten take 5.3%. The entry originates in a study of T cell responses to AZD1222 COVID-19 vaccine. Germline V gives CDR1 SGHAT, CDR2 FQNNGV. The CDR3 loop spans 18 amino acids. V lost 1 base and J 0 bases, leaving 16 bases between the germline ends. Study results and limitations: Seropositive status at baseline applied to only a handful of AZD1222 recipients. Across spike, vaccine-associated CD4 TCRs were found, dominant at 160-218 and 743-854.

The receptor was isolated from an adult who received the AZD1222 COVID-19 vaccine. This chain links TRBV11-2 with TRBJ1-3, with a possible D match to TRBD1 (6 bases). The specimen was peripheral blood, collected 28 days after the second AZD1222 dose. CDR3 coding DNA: TGTGCCAGCAGCTTAGTTGATCCGGGGGCTATCTCTGGAAACACCATATATTTT. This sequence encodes CASSLVDPGAISGNTIYF.